A selection of T cell receptor beta chains follows, all from one sample in a study of CD4 T cells in relation to SARS-CoV-2 and coronaviruses. Their recognized antigens are unknown. The method was immunoSEQ multiplex PCR; TCRdb's version includes in-frame clones alone and lacks a portion of them. The data hold more than 35,000 clones, with just over 75% observed a single time. Sequenced sample: memory CD4+ T cells from PBMCs, cultured in vitro. The receptor source for this set is an adult with COVID-19. The CDR3 runs from the conserved cysteine through the conserved F or W. Fields, in order: J gene, V gene, D gene, CDR3 protein. D genes are given only for firm matches.

j_call: TRBJ2-7; v_call: TRBV2; d_call: TRBD1; cdr3_aa: CASILTGGIHEQYF
j_call: TRBJ1-6; v_call: TRBV2; d_call: -; cdr3_aa: CASYRIPLQPLHF
j_call: TRBJ2-1; v_call: TRBV11-2; d_call: TRBD2; cdr3_aa: CASSLGWEREARYNEQFF
j_call: TRBJ1-1; v_call: TRBV20-1; d_call: -; cdr3_aa: CSARGAEKAFF
j_call: TRBJ2-3; v_call: TRBV19; d_call: -; cdr3_aa: CASSNGQTQYF
j_call: TRBJ2-5; v_call: TRBV3-1/TRBV3-2; d_call: -; cdr3_aa: CASSRGETQYF
j_call: TRBJ2-2; v_call: TRBV5-1; d_call: -; cdr3_aa: CASTLTVGSNTGELFF
j_call: TRBJ2-7; v_call: TRBV5-1; d_call: -; cdr3_aa: CASSSGSPYEQYF
j_call: TRBJ1-2; v_call: TRBV6-6; d_call: TRBD1; cdr3_aa: CASSYGTGRVNYGYTF
j_call: TRBJ2-5; v_call: TRBV7-2; d_call: TRBD1; cdr3_aa: CASSRDRAGETQYF
j_call: TRBJ1-3; v_call: TRBV29-1; d_call: -; cdr3_aa: CGGGLSGNTIYF
j_call: TRBJ2-2; v_call: TRBV15; d_call: -; cdr3_aa: CATSRDYRELFF
j_call: TRBJ2-1; v_call: TRBV12-2; d_call: -; cdr3_aa: CASRPPWGEQFF
j_call: TRBJ2-7; v_call: TRBV7-9; d_call: TRBD1; cdr3_aa: CASTRDSPYEQYF
j_call: TRBJ2-7; v_call: TRBV27; d_call: -; cdr3_aa: CASSSFLVASYEQYF
j_call: TRBJ1-4; v_call: TRBV5-4; d_call: -; cdr3_aa: CASSVQATNEKLFF
j_call: TRBJ2-3; v_call: TRBV9; d_call: -; cdr3_aa: CASSPRARSRADTQYF
j_call: TRBJ2-7; v_call: TRBV27; d_call: TRBD2; cdr3_aa: CASSFSTSGGTYEQYF
j_call: TRBJ2-6; v_call: TRBV4-2; d_call: -; cdr3_aa: CASSQVAGVSGANVLTF
j_call: TRBJ1-2; v_call: TRBV28; d_call: -; cdr3_aa: CASSLQTLNYGYTF
j_call: TRBJ2-2; v_call: TRBV5-1; d_call: -; cdr3_aa: CASSLLNTGELFF
j_call: TRBJ2-4; v_call: TRBV5-6; d_call: TRBD1; cdr3_aa: CASSLTGGFQGNIQYF
j_call: TRBJ2-1; v_call: TRBV19; d_call: -; cdr3_aa: CASSTWGRSSRDNEQFF
j_call: TRBJ2-7; v_call: TRBV27; d_call: -; cdr3_aa: CASSWNYPDPREQYF
j_call: TRBJ2-3; v_call: TRBV27; d_call: -; cdr3_aa: CASSPPGLASSTDTQYF
j_call: TRBJ2-3; v_call: TRBV14; d_call: -; cdr3_aa: CASSDNRRDTQYF
j_call: TRBJ1-2; v_call: TRBV7-3; d_call: TRBD1; cdr3_aa: CASSPQGASDYGYTF
j_call: TRBJ1-2; v_call: TRBV2; d_call: -; cdr3_aa: CASRVEGDLLYGYTF
j_call: TRBJ2-5; v_call: TRBV7-9; d_call: -; cdr3_aa: CASSHRRSQETQYF
j_call: TRBJ1-2; v_call: TRBV20-1; d_call: -; cdr3_aa: CSARAYGYTF
j_call: TRBJ2-5; v_call: TRBV27; d_call: -; cdr3_aa: CASRAWGAASQETQYF
j_call: TRBJ2-7; v_call: TRBV9; d_call: -; cdr3_aa: CASSEDSHSYEQYF
j_call: TRBJ2-7; v_call: TRBV13; d_call: TRBD1; cdr3_aa: CASSSGSGGFYEQYF
j_call: TRBJ2-7; v_call: TRBV28; d_call: TRBD1; cdr3_aa: CASSSSGTGLPYEQYF
j_call: TRBJ1-1; v_call: TRBV9; d_call: -; cdr3_aa: CASRGPNTEAFF
j_call: TRBJ2-5; v_call: TRBV10-3; d_call: -; cdr3_aa: CAISESTPGRQETQYF
j_call: TRBJ2-5; v_call: TRBV5-1; d_call: TRBD1; cdr3_aa: CASSLPQQGAGETQYF
j_call: TRBJ2-3; v_call: TRBV12-3/TRBV12-4; d_call: -; cdr3_aa: CASSLRYTQYF
j_call: TRBJ2-1; v_call: TRBV7-8; d_call: TRBD1; cdr3_aa: CASSRRQGLDNEQFF
j_call: TRBJ1-4; v_call: TRBV28; d_call: -; cdr3_aa: CASSPTISRGEEKLFF
j_call: TRBJ2-5; v_call: TRBV3-1/TRBV3-2; d_call: TRBD1; cdr3_aa: CASSQGQGQMETQYF
j_call: TRBJ2-7; v_call: TRBV6-5; d_call: -; cdr3_aa: CASSYGRVGYEQYF
j_call: TRBJ2-2; v_call: TRBV18; d_call: -; cdr3_aa: CASSPLRAGELFF
j_call: TRBJ2-7; v_call: TRBV18; d_call: TRBD1; cdr3_aa: CASSPRQGPSYEQYF
j_call: TRBJ2-5; v_call: TRBV10-3; d_call: -; cdr3_aa: CAISESQQETQYF
j_call: TRBJ2-2; v_call: TRBV7-3; d_call: -; cdr3_aa: CASSLTSAGELFF
j_call: TRBJ2-5; v_call: TRBV3-1/TRBV3-2; d_call: -; cdr3_aa: CASSQDGVVGYIQETQYF